This T cell receptor beta chain is from a study of cytomegalovirus exposure and HLA in healthy donors. The CDR3 contains 15 residues. V shed 3 bases and J shed 3 bases, with 11 bases lying between them. The germline CDR1 and CDR2 sequences are SGHTA and FQGNSA. Study-level findings and limits: Immune exposure information comprised only CMV serostatus.

Primers for the PCR totalled 60 Vbeta and 13 Jbeta. Original processing notes: A follow-up analysis tallied around 80 million unique TCR beta chains, about 10 million shared. The repertoire was sequenced with immunoSEQ multiplex PCR; TCRdb's copy has only in-frame clones and lacks some. From that table come the V and J calls and clone size; the DNA was used to work out D and trimming. The repertoire holds over 35,000 clones, under 65% seen once, with about 8.5% in the top ten. Healthy people donating bone marrow made up the donors. This clone was seen just once. Its antigen remains unidentified. The sample consisted of PBMCs. This chain joins TRBV7-2 and TRBJ1-4; D is unclear. The TCR comes from a human donor in good health. The chain's CDR3 is CASSLGGSPNEKLFF. The CDR3 nucleotides are TGTGCCAGCAGCTTGGGAGGCAGTCCTAATGAAAAACTGTTTTTT.